The 19 T cell receptor beta chains presented below share a single source sample, sequenced in a study of T cell responses to AZD1222 COVID-19 vaccine. Libraries were prepared by immunoSEQ multiplex PCR; TCRdb keeps only in-frame clonotypes and omits some of them. The sample gives over 70,000 clones, approximately 86% of which show up once; 10% is in the top ten. The material was peripheral blood, obtained on day 0 of MenACWY control vaccination. All receptors derive from an adult in good health.

V is TRBV5-1 and J is TRBJ2-1; 8 nucleotides agree with TRBD2. Germline V gene data show CDR1 as SGHRS and CDR2 as YFSETQ. The CDR3 contains 17 residues. The V and J ends lost 4 bases and 0 bases, in that order; junction bases with no gene match: 9. CDR3 nucleotides: TGCGCCAGCAGCCAGACCTTAAGCGGGGGCTCCTACAATGAGCAGTTCTTC. Encoded protein: CASSQTLSGGSYNEQFF.

The chain joins TRBV7-2 to TRBJ1-2, with a weak D call TRBD1 (5 bases). Trimming took off 4 bases at V and 9 bases at J, with 18 bases between the two ends. CDR3 length: 14 amino acids. Germline-derived CDR1 and CDR2 are SGHTA and FQGNSA. The CDR3 region has the DNA TGTGCCAGCAGCTCTCTAGGGACTCCTGGGAGCTACACCTTC. Translated: CASSSLGTPGSYTF.

The chain links TRBV6-6 to TRBJ2-2; tentative D call: TRBD2 (6 bases). There are 16 residues in the CDR3. Germline lookup yields CDR1 MNHNY and CDR2 SVGAGI (reference sequence). Trimming cost V 5 bases and J 1 base, with 14 bases left between them. The chain's CDR3 is CASSTPGLRNTGELFF. The CDR3, as DNA: TGTGCCAGCAGTACTCCGGGACTCCGGAACACCGGGGAGCTGTTTTTT.

V gene TRBV30 combines with J gene TRBJ1-2, with a possible D match to TRBD1 (6 bases). CDR1 is GTSNPN, CDR2 SVGIG, per germline (reference sequence). This CDR3 spans 14 amino acids. Trimming pared 0 bases from V and 8 bases from J, leaving 16 bases between. The CDR3 is CAWSVIEQGKGYTF. CDR3 nucleotide sequence: TGTGCCTGGAGTGTAATTGAGCAGGGGAAAGGCTACACCTTC.

This clone turned up a few times. V and J are TRBV6-5 and TRBJ2-7, with 8 nucleotides matching TRBD2. The V segment lost 7 bases and the J segment 1 base; nucleotides outside the gene matches: 9. Germline lookup yields CDR1 MNHEY and CDR2 SVGAGI. The CDR3 loop spans 15 amino acids. CDR3 sequence: CASNRASGLSYEQYF. For the CDR3, the DNA is TGTGCCAGCAATCGCGCTAGCGGGCTTTCCTACGAGCAGTACTTC.

The chain combines TRBV5-6 with TRBJ2-5; D ambiguous. This CDR3 is built from 14 residues. Germline assignment: CDR1 SGHDT and CDR2 YYEEEE. The V and J ends lost 0 bases and 5 bases respectively, with 11 bases between them. As DNA, the CDR3 is TGTGCCAGCAGCTTGGGAACCCTCGGGGAGACCCAGTACTTC. Its translation: CASSLGTLGETQYF. Drawing the rest from reference TRBV5-6 and TRBJ2-5, the complete variable domain is DAGVTQSPTHLIKTRGQQVTLRCSPKSGHDTVSWYQQALGQGPQFIFQYYEEEERQRGNFPDRFSGHQFPNYSSELNVNALLLGDSALYLCASSLGTLGETQYFGPGTRLLVL.

This chain connects TRBV5-4 to TRBJ1-2; D perhaps matches TRBD1 (6 bases). V shed 0 bases and J shed 5 bases, with 17 bases lying between them. Germline CDR1 SGHNT, CDR2 YYREEE (reference sequence). The CDR3 is 16 residues long. CDR3: CASSLAGDPGAYGYTF. The CDR3 bases are TGTGCCAGCAGCTTGGCCGGGGACCCGGGGGCGTATGGCTACACCTTC.

The rearrangement links TRBV25-1 to TRBJ1-2, with 7 bases aligning to TRBD1. The CDR3 contains 16 residues. Germline CDR1 reads MGHDK; CDR2 reads SYGVNS. V lost 0 bases, J lost 7 bases, and 11 bases stayed unmatched. The CDR3 nucleotides read TGTGCCAGCAGTGAATATAGCAGGGGGAAAAATGCTGGCTACACCTTC. This translates into CASSEYSRGKNAGYTF.

The chain joins TRBV12-5 to TRBJ2-6, with 9 bases that match TRBD1. CDR3 length equals 21 residues. Germline-derived CDR1 and CDR2 are LGHNT and FRNRAP. Unmatched junction bases numbered 15, after V lost 3 bases and J lost 0 bases. CDR3 nucleotide sequence: TGTGCTAGTGGTTTAGTTTTACAGGGGGCGCTTGGTGTCTCTGGGGCCAACGTCCTGACTTTC. This codes for CASGLVLQGALGVSGANVLTF. The whole variable domain, remainder taken from reference TRBV12-5 and TRBJ2-6, is DARVTQTPRHKVTEMGQEVTMRCQPILGHNTVFWYRQTMMQGLELLAYFRNRAPLDDSGMPKDRFSAEMPDATLATLKIQPSEPRDSAVYFCASGLVLQGALGVSGANVLTFGAGSRLTVL.

This chain joins TRBV19 and TRBJ1-1; D unclear. Germline V gives CDR1 LNHDA, CDR2 SQIVND (reference sequence). The CDR3 consists of 14 residues. The V gene lost 5 bases and the J gene lost 1 base, with 11 bases spanning the gap. The CDR3 nucleotides read TGTGCCAGTAGTCCGGACCGGAAGAACACTGAAGCTTTCTTT. Translating gives CASSPDRKNTEAFF.

This chain links TRBV18 with TRBJ1-5; a weak D match, TRBD1 (5 bases). Trimming cost V 5 bases and J 0 bases, with 20 bases left between them. The germline V gene encodes CDR1 KGHSH and CDR2 LQKENI. CDR3 length: 18 residues. CDR3 bases: TGTGCCAGCTCAAGCGGGACGGCCGGACCAAATAGCAATCAGCCCCAGCATTTT. Its translation is CASSSGTAGPNSNQPQHF. The full variable domain, its missing parts supplied by reference TRBV18 and TRBJ1-5, is NAGVMQNPRHLVRRRGQEARLRCSPMKGHSHVYWYRQLPEEGLKFMVYLQKENIIDESGMPKERFSAEFPKEGPSILRIQQVVRGDSAAYFCASSSGTAGPNSNQPQHFGDGTRLSIL.

The CDR3 DNA reads as TGTGCCAGTAGTAACAGGGAGACAGACTACGAGCAGTACTTC. Its protein is CASSNRETDYEQYF. This chain uses TRBV19 with TRBJ2-7, with D maybe TRBD1 (6 bases). Per germline, CDR1 LNHDA and CDR2 SQIVND (reference sequence). V gave up 4 bases and J gave up 3 bases, with 13 bases separating them. The CDR3 length is 14 residues.

CDR3 sequence reads: CASSLGSTSDEQFF. CDR3 nucleotides: TGCGCCAGCAGCTTGGGGTCTACATCGGATGAGCAGTTCTTC. V and J are TRBV5-1 and TRBJ2-1; no reliable D call. Germline V CDR1 and CDR2: SGHRS, YFSETQ. V lost 0 bases and J lost 8, with 12 bases in between. The CDR3 has 14 amino acids.

The sample holds a few counts of this clone. The J gene is TRBJ1-2, the V gene TRBV30; D not certain. CDR3 length: 12 amino acids. The V end lost 0 bases, the J end lost 8 bases, and 10 bases lay between the germline ends. Germline loops: CDR1 GTSNPN, CDR2 SVGIG (reference sequence). The CDR3 reads CAWSVQLAGYTF. In DNA, the CDR3 is TGTGCCTGGAGTGTCCAGCTAGCGGGCTACACCTTC.

The gene calls are TRBV3-1 (or the pseudogene TRBV3-2) and TRBJ1-2, with D unresolved. V shed 4 bases and J shed 5 bases, with 11 bases lying between them. CDR3 length: 13 amino acids. Germline CDR1 reads LGHDT; CDR2 reads YNNKEL (reference sequence). CDR3 residues: CASSLTAQYGYTF. CDR3 coding DNA: TGTGCCAGCAGCCTCACTGCCCAGTATGGCTACACCTTC.

This clone occurred a few times. The CDR3 region has the DNA TGTGCCAGCAGTTTGGGACGACAGGAGTCTAACTATGGCTACACCTTC. Its translation: CASSLGRQESNYGYTF. This chain links TRBV7-3 with TRBJ1-2, with D possibly TRBD1 on 6 matching bases. V lost 6 bases, J lost 0 bases, and 17 bases lay in between. CDR1 SGHTA and CDR2 FQGTGA come from the germline V gene. The length of the CDR3 is 16 residues.

The chain uses TRBV7-8 and TRBJ1-1; D unclear. The CDR3 is made up of 15 amino acids. V lost 1 base and J 2 bases, leaving 11 bases between the germline ends. CDR1 is SGHVS, CDR2 FQNEAQ, per germline. CDR3 DNA sequence: TGTGCCAGCAGCTTAGAGTCTCGTCGAAACACTGAAGCTTTCTTT. This encodes CASSLESRRNTEAFF.

The chain uses TRBV3-1 (or the pseudogene TRBV3-2) and TRBJ1-4; possibly TRBD1 for D (5 bases). Germline V lookup: CDR1 LGHDT, CDR2 YNNKEL (reference sequence). The V and J ends lost 6 bases and 8 bases respectively, with 16 bases between them. This CDR3 spans 14 amino acids. The CDR3 bases are TGTGCCAGCAGTATTCGCCGGGGCGGCGAAAAACTGTTTTTT. Translating gives CASSIRRGGEKLFF.

V is TRBV7-2 and J is TRBJ1-6; D gene uncertain. V was pared by 6 bases and J by 8 bases, with 8 bases between. Per the germline V gene, CDR1 is SGHTA and CDR2 is FQGNSA. CDR3 size: 12 residues. CDR3 protein: CASRPDDSPLHF. CDR3 DNA sequence: TGTGCCAGCAGGCCCGATGATTCACCCCTCCACTTT.